Listed below are T cell receptor beta chains from one sample, sequenced in a study of a mutant IDH1 vaccine in newly diagnosed glioma. Measured with immunoSEQ multiplex PCR; TCRdb has only the in-frame clones, and not every one. The sample lists 85,000 to 100,000 clones, over 75% occurring once. Source: PBMCs, taken from a glioma patient treated with radiotherapy, temozolomide or both. The receptors derive from a man aged 40-49 years with glioma. The CDR3 runs from the conserved cysteine through the conserved F or W. The order of the fields is clone size, J gene, D gene, V gene, CDR3 protein, CDR3 DNA. D genes are given only for firm matches. Clone size, where shown, is once, few, many, or a class for clones that have expanded.

- TRBJ2-7 - TRBV5-1 CASSLATASEQYF TGCGCCAGCAGCTTGGCTACAGCTAGCGAGCAGTACTTC
- TRBJ1-1 - TRBV7-6 CASSLQGPNTEAFF TGTGCCAGCAGCTTACAGGGACCGAACACTGAAGCTTTCTTT
- TRBJ2-5 - TRBV21-1 CASSKPGRSKETQYF TGTGCCAGCAGCAAACCTGGGAGATCCAAAGAGACCCAGTACTTC
once TRBJ2-1 - TRBV11-3 CASSLDPPPNNEQFF TGTGCCAGCAGCTTAGATCCTCCCCCAAACAATGAGCAGTTCTTC
- TRBJ2-2 - TRBV15 CATSRGPSLRTGELFF TGTGCCACCAGCAGAGGACCTAGCCTCAGGACCGGGGAGCTGTTTTTT
- TRBJ1-1 TRBD1 TRBV7-8 CASSLLAGGLSNTEAFF TGTGCCAGCAGCTTATTGGCAGGGGGACTCTCGAACACTGAAGCTTTCTTT
- TRBJ2-2 - TRBV5-3 CARPRVEGTGELFF TGTGCCAGACCCCGGGTAGAAGGCACCGGGGAGCTGTTTTTT
- TRBJ1-4 - TRBV5-6 CASSLAVEEKLFF TGTGCCAGCAGCTTGGCGGTCGAGGAAAAACTGTTTTTT
- TRBJ1-2 TRBD1 TRBV7-2 CASSLKGAFLYGYTF TGTGCCAGCAGCTTGAAGGGGGCATTCCTCTATGGCTACACCTTC
- TRBJ2-3 TRBD1 TRBV7-2 CASSFRQGPKRADTQYF TGTGCCAGCAGCTTCAGACAGGGGCCCAAAAGAGCAGATACGCAGTATTTT
- TRBJ1-1 - TRBV9 CASSYPGSAEAFF TGTGCCAGCAGCTACCCAGGCTCTGCTGAAGCTTTCTTT
- TRBJ1-5 - TRBV4-3 CASSQDRIQPQHF TGCGCCAGCAGCCAAGACAGGATTCAGCCCCAGCATTTT
- TRBJ1-6 TRBD1 TRBV4-3 CASSRGTDSPLHF TGCGCCAGCAGCCGAGGGACAGATTCACCCCTCCACTTT
- TRBJ2-3 - TRBV6-5 CASSYVASSTDTQYF TGTGCCAGCAGTTACGTCGCGTCTAGCACAGATACGCAGTATTTT